These 10 T cell receptor beta chains originate from one sample sequenced in a study of cytomegalovirus exposure and HLA in healthy donors. Produced via immunoSEQ multiplex PCR; TCRdb's table is partial and in-frame only. The sample lists about 130,000 clones; 89% were seen once. The sample was PBMCs. Every receptor here comes from a woman aged 18 to 35 in good health and CMV-seronegative.

The chain is built from TRBV7-9 and TRBJ2-7; 7 nucleotides agree with TRBD1. This CDR3 has 12 residues. V gave up 5 bases and J gave up 6 bases; unmatched junction bases: 4. Germline loops: CDR1 SEHNR, CDR2 FQNEAQ (reference sequence). CDR3 sequence reads: CASSGHRGEQYF. The DNA of the CDR3 is TGTGCCAGCAGCGGGCACAGGGGCGAGCAGTACTTC.

The chain has TRBV7-4 and TRBJ1-2; maybe TRBD1 (6 bases). Germline CDR1 and CDR2: SGHVT and SQSDAQ. The ends were cut back, 4 bases at V and 7 bases at J, with 13 bases in the middle. The CDR3 runs to 13 residues. DNA for the CDR3: TGTGCCAGCAGCTGCAAGGGGGAGAGTGGCTACACCTTC. The encoded protein is CASSCKGESGYTF. Filled out from reference TRBV7-4 and TRBJ1-2, the complete variable domain reads GAGVSQSPRYKVAKRGRDVALRCDSISGHVTLYWYRQTLGQGSEVLTYSQSDAQRDKSGRPSGRFSAERPERSVSTLKIQRTEQGDSAVYLCASSCKGESGYTFGSGTRLTVV.

As for this clone: Sequence at one end of the junction differs from germline and may be a read error. The chain recombines TRBV2 with TRBJ2-1; 9 bases match TRBD2. From germline, CDR1 is SNHLY and CDR2 FYNNEI. The CDR3 totals 15 residues. For the CDR3, the DNA is TGTGCCAGCATAACCGGGACTAGCTCCAACAATGAGCAGTTCTTC. It translates to CASITGTSSNNEQFF.

The chain employs TRBV5-1 and TRBJ2-7, with TRBD1 matching over 10 bases. CDR3 length: 14 residues. After removal of 3 bases from V and 2 bases from J, the junction contained 2 bases not matched to a gene. Per germline, CDR1 SGHRS and CDR2 YFSETQ. The CDR3 protein is CASSWTGGAYEQYV. The CDR3 nucleotides read TGCGCCAGCAGCTGGACAGGGGGGGCCTACGAGCAGTACGTC.

The chain recombines TRBV30 with TRBJ2-5; 8 nucleotides agree with TRBD2. This CDR3 is 18 amino acids long. V lost 4 bases, J lost 7 bases, and 23 bases stayed unmatched. In germline, CDR1 is GTSNPN, CDR2 SVGIG (reference sequence). The CDR3 loop is CAWMANEIVVAGFGTQYF. Here the CDR3 DNA reads TGTGCCTGGATGGCGAACGAGATTGTGGTAGCGGGGTTCGGGACCCAGTACTTC.

The V call is TRBV4-3, the J call TRBJ2-7; 8 bases match TRBD1. With V trimmed by 4 bases and J by 2 bases, 13 bases remained unmatched. This CDR3 contains 17 residues. Germline-derived CDR1 and CDR2 are LGHNA and YSLEER. Here the CDR3 DNA reads TGCGCCAGCAGCCGACAGGGGCCGCCCCTCCGGACCTACGAGCAGTACTTC. This encodes CASSRQGPPLRTYEQYF.

V gene TRBV2 combines with J gene TRBJ2-7, with 11 bases that match TRBD1. The germline CDR1 and CDR2 sequences are SNHLY and FYNNEI. V shed 8 bases and J 6 bases; nucleotides not matched to a gene: 6. CDR3 length: 13 residues. The CDR3 sequence: CASGGQGESEQYF. CDR3 nucleotide sequence: TGTGCCAGCGGGGGACAGGGGGAAAGCGAGCAGTACTTC.

The chain uses TRBV2 and TRBJ1-1; D possibly corresponds to TRBD1 (5 bases). The CDR3 covers 15 residues. Germline lookup yields CDR1 SNHLY and CDR2 FYNNEI. Trimming removed 1 base from V and 0 bases from J, with 9 bases in between. This chain's CDR3 is CASSEGAGMNTEAFF. Here the CDR3 DNA reads TGTGCCAGCAGTGAAGGAGCAGGGATGAACACTGAAGCTTTCTTT.

The genes are TRBV28 and TRBJ1-4; D remains ambiguous. Germline CDR1 and CDR2: MDHEN and SYDVKM. The CDR3 extends over 12 amino acids. V was cut by 7 bases and J by 8 bases, with 11 bases left in between. CDR3 in DNA: TGTGCCAGCAATGTGGGAGGGGAAAAACTGTTTTTT. Translating gives CASNVGGEKLFF.

This clone was observed a handful of times. The chain links TRBV27 to TRBJ2-7; D might be TRBD2 (6 bases). Between the trimmed V and J ends, which lost 6 bases and 2 bases, there was a span of 14 bases. Germline V gives CDR1 MNHEY, CDR2 SMNVEV (reference sequence). The CDR3 is 14 residues long. CDR3 bases: TGTGCCAGCAGCCCCAGCGGGTTAGCCTACGAGCAGTACTTC. This codes for CASSPSGLAYEQYF.